A selection of T cell receptor beta chains follows, all from one sample in a study of regulatory T cells in long-lasting Graves disease. In TCRdb, the multiplex PCR reads were re-called with MiXCR into one record per CDR3 protein. The sample lists about 420,000 distinct CDR3 sequences, 15% to 20% occurring once. These sequences were also reported in another study, on T cells in Graves' hyperthyroidism and ophthalmopathy.

The source was peripheral blood mononuclear cells (PBMCs), collected at new diagnosis, from a patient treated with antithyroid drugs. The source is a woman under 30 with Graves disease. Each CDR3 is given with its conserved first and last residue. D genes are given only for firm matches. For some rows the clone size is stated as once, few or many, or as a class when expanded; others skip it.

j_call | clone_size | v_call | d_call | cdr3_nt | cdr3_aa
TRBJ2-2 | . | TRBV11-2 | . | TGTGCCAGCAGCTTAGGTCGTGGGGAAAGAAGGGGTACCGGGGAGCTGTTTTTT | CASSLGRGERRGTGELFF
TRBJ1-6 | few | TRBV4-3 | TRBD1 | TGCGCCAGCAGCCAAGAATCTAGGTGGGCAGGGGGAGATTCACCCCTCCACTTT | CASSQESRWAGGDSPLHF
TRBJ1-5 | few | TRBV27 | TRBD1 | TGTGCCAGCAGACAGGGGATGAGCAATCAGCCCCAGCATTTT | CASRQGMSNQPQHF
TRBJ2-7 | . | TRBV6-2/TRBV6-3 | . | TGTGCCAGCAGTTACTCGGGATTAAAAAATTACGAGCAGTACTTC | CASSYSGLKNYEQYF
TRBJ2-1 | few | TRBV29-1 | TRBD2 | TGCAGCGGGGGGACTAGCGGGAGTAATGAGCAGTTCTTC | CSGGTSGSNEQFF
TRBJ1-2 | many | TRBV20-1 | . | TGCAGTGCTAGAACTCGTACAGGGAAGGCGTTC | CSARTRTGKAF
TRBJ2-2 | . | TRBV7-2 | . | TGTGCCAGCAGCTTAGCACGAGCCGGGGAGCTGTTTTTT | CASSLARAGELFF
TRBJ2-7 | . | TRBV30 | TRBD2 | TGTGCCTGGAGGGGCAACGCAGCGGGACGACTCTACGAGCAGTACTTC | CAWRGNAAGRLYEQYF
TRBJ2-7 | . | TRBV28 | TRBD2 | TGTGCCAGCAGTCTACCCTCCCTAGCGGGAGTAGAGCAGTACTTC | CASSLPSLAGVEQYF
TRBJ2-1 | many | TRBV6-1 | TRBD2 | TGTGCCAGCAGTCTCCACACGGGACTAGCGGACAATGAGCAGTTCTTC | CASSLHTGLADNEQFF
TRBJ1-3 | . | TRBV5-5 | TRBD1 | TGTGCCAGCAGCTTGGTCTTGGCAGGGGGTTATAACACCATATATTTT | CASSLVLAGGYNTIYF
TRBJ2-3 | many | TRBV20-1 | TRBD1 | TGCAGTGCAGCCGGGACAGGGGAGACAGATACGCAGTATTTT | CSAAGTGETDTQYF
TRBJ1-5 | many | TRBV18 | . | TGTGCCAGCTCACCGTCCAGTAATCAGCCCCAGCATTTT | CASSPSSNQPQHF
TRBJ2-7 | many | TRBV5-6 | TRBD2 | TGTGCCAGCAGCTTGGGGACTAGCGGGACTTCTGGAGAGCAGTACTTC | CASSLGTSGTSGEQYF
TRBJ2-7 | . | TRBV12-3/TRBV12-4 | TRBD2 | TGTACCAGCAGTCCCCGACTAGCGGGAGAACTTTACGAGCAGTACTTC | CTSSPRLAGELYEQYF
TRBJ2-3 | . | TRBV19 | TRBD2 | TGTGCCAGTAGTCCCCGTCGACTAGCGGGGACTCTCGTTGGAAGGCAGTATTTT | CASSPRRLAGTLVGRQYF
TRBJ2-3 | . | TRBV7-9 | TRBD1 | TGTGCCAGCAGCTTAGCCGGGACAGGGAACACAGATACGCAGTATTTT | CASSLAGTGNTDTQYF
TRBJ2-3 | . | TRBV28 | TRBD2 | TGTGCCAGCAGTACGCTAGCGGGAGTGGCTGATACGCAGTATTTT | CASSTLAGVADTQYF
TRBJ1-5 | many | TRBV2 | . | TGTGCCAGCGGGGGCGCGTTCAATCAGCCCCAGCATTTT | CASGGAFNQPQHF
TRBJ2-1 | many | TRBV28 | TRBD2 | TGTGCCAGCAGTTGGATTAGCGGGAGTAGGCACAATGAGCAGTTCTTC | CASSWISGSRHNEQFF
TRBJ2-2 | many | TRBV28 | TRBD2 | TGTGCCAGCAGCGGAAGACTAGCGGGGCTGGCCGGGGAGCTGTTTTTT | CASSGRLAGLAGELFF
TRBJ2-5 | many | TRBV6-1 | . | TGTGCCAGCAGCCCCCGGCCGGGGGAACAAGAGACCCAGTACTTC | CASSPRPGEQETQYF
TRBJ2-5 | many | TRBV6-5 | . | TGTGCCAGCAGTTACTCGTCGGGACAAGAGACCCAGTACTTC | CASSYSSGQETQYF
TRBJ2-7 | many | TRBV20-1 | . | TGCAGTGCTAGCCCTCCGCTTCTGACCGAGCAGTACTTC | CSASPPLLTEQYF
TRBJ1-1 | few | TRBV27 | . | TGTGCCAGCAGTTCAAAGGGCTACACTGAAGCTTTCTTT | CASSSKGYTEAFF
TRBJ1-5 | many | TRBV18 | TRBD1 | TGTGCCAGCTCACCGACAGGGGTAGATGGTCAGCCCCAGCATTTT | CASSPTGVDGQPQHF
TRBJ1-6 | few | TRBV6-1 | . | TGTGCCACTTCGACAGCTAATTCACCCCTCCACTTT | CATSTANSPLHF
TRBJ2-4 | . | TRBV20-1 | TRBD2 | TGCAGTGCTAGAGATCGGAGCGGGAGGAACATTCAGTACTTC | CSARDRSGRNIQYF
TRBJ2-1 | few | TRBV27 | . | TGTGCCAGCACAAAAGAACCGGGGGTACCCAGGAATGAGCAGTTCTTC | CASTKEPGVPRNEQFF
TRBJ2-3 | many | TRBV7-9 | TRBD2 | TGTGCCAGCAGCCCGGGACTAGCGGGACCTAGCACAGATACGCAGTATTTT | CASSPGLAGPSTDTQYF
TRBJ2-7 | many | TRBV5-6 | . | TGTGCCAGCAGCTTGGGGACTGGAGTCTTGGGCGAGCAGTACTTC | CASSLGTGVLGEQYF
TRBJ1-3 | . | TRBV5-8 | . | TGTGCCAGCAGCTTGTGGGCGAACTCTGGAAACACCATATATTTT | CASSLWANSGNTIYF
TRBJ2-3 | . | TRBV14 | . | TGTGCCAGCAGCTCTAATCGGGGTGGCACAGATACGCAGTATTTT | CASSSNRGGTDTQYF
TRBJ2-4 | few | TRBV7-9 | . | TGTGCCAGCAGCCTCCGACAGGGAGGCATTCAGTACTTC | CASSLRQGGIQYF
TRBJ2-7 | many | TRBV7-2 | . | TGTGCCAGCAGCTTCGGTTGGGAGCAGTACTTC | CASSFGWEQYF
TRBJ1-1 | many | TRBV10-3 | . | TGTGCCGCCAGAAGGAACACTGAAGCTTTCTTT | CAARRNTEAFF
TRBJ2-4 | . | TRBV5-1 | . | TGCGCCAGCAGCTTGACAGTAGCCAAAAACATTCAGTACTTC | CASSLTVAKNIQYF
TRBJ1-5 | . | TRBV19 | . | TGTGCCAGTAACAATCAGCCCCAGCATTTT | CASNNQPQHF
TRBJ1-1 | . | TRBV28 | TRBD1 | TGTGCCAGCAGTTTGGATGGGACAGTGAACACTGAAGCTTTCTTT | CASSLDGTVNTEAFF
TRBJ2-1 | many | TRBV12-3/TRBV12-4 | TRBD2 | TGTGCCAGCAGTTTAGGCGGGAGTGTGTTCTTC | CASSLGGSVFF
TRBJ2-1 | . | TRBV7-2 | . | TGTGCCAGCAGCTTAGTAGTGGGATTAGGGGAGGATGAGCAGTTCTTC | CASSLVVGLGEDEQFF
TRBJ2-5 | many | TRBV28 | . | TGTGCCAGCACTGTCGGGACAAGTGGAGAGACCCAGTACTTC | CASTVGTSGETQYF
TRBJ2-5 | many | TRBV7-8 | . | TGTGCCAGCAGCTTAGGAGTCGGGGGAGCAACGGAGACCCAGTACTTC | CASSLGVGGATETQYF
TRBJ1-2 | . | TRBV29-1 | . | TGCAGCGTTGGGCTTGAAGGCTACACCTTC | CSVGLEGYTF
TRBJ2-5 | few | TRBV4-1 | . | TGCGCCAGCAGCCAAGAATTCGGGTCGAGGACCCAGTACTTC | CASSQEFGSRTQYF
TRBJ2-3 | many | TRBV7-3 | . | TGTGCCAGCAGCTTAATGGCTAGCAGAAGCACAGATACGCAGTATTTT | CASSLMASRSTDTQYF
TRBJ1-2 | few | TRBV10-2 | . | TGCGCCAGCAGCGGGACATCTAACTATGGCTACACCTTC | CASSGTSNYGYTF
TRBJ2-3 | many | TRBV28 | TRBD2 | TGTGCCAGCAGGGGGTCGGGACTAGCCTTGGCAGATACGCAGTATTTT | CASRGSGLALADTQYF
TRBJ2-7 | . | TRBV9 | . | TGTGCCAGCAGCGGGGACGGCTACGAGCAGTACTTC | CASSGDGYEQYF
TRBJ2-4 | few | TRBV6-1 | TRBD1 | TGTGCCAGCAGGGAGACAGGGAACGGAGGCAAAAACATTCAGTACTTC | CASRETGNGGKNIQYF
TRBJ2-1 | many | TRBV11-2 | TRBD2 | TGTGCCAGCACCTATAGCGGGAGTAATGAGCAGTTCTTC | CASTYSGSNEQFF
TRBJ2-5 | few | TRBV5-4 | . | TGTGCCAGCAGCTTGGACCCGGACAGAGGGGCGTATGGTGAGACCCAGTACTTC | CASSLDPDRGAYGETQYF
TRBJ2-1 | many | TRBV20-1 | TRBD2 | TGCAGTGCTAGGGGTCTAGCGGGATTCGGTGAGCAGTTCTTC | CSARGLAGFGEQFF
TRBJ2-2 | . | TRBV13 | . | TGTGCCAGCAGCTTAGAAGAGGGCGGGGAGCTGTTTTTT | CASSLEEGGELFF
TRBJ2-1 | many | TRBV13 | TRBD2 | TGTGCCAGCAGCTTAGTCAGCGGGAGTTTCTACAATGAGCAGTTCTTC | CASSLVSGSFYNEQFF
TRBJ2-1 | . | TRBV6-2/TRBV6-3 | TRBD2 | TGTGCCAGCAGTGCGGGGGGGACCAGCATCCCAGTCCACAATGAGCAGTTCTTC | CASSAGGTSIPVHNEQFF
TRBJ2-7 | . | TRBV7-3 | TRBD2 | TGTGCCAGCAGCAATATGTGGCTAGCGGGAACCACCTACGAGCAGTACTTC | CASSNMWLAGTTYEQYF